These 20 T cell receptor beta chains were all obtained from the same sample, sequenced in a study of CD8 T cells in ankylosing spondylitis. TCRdb re-derived calls from the 5' RACE reads in MiXCR, one entry per CDR3 protein. The sample contains 300,000 to 400,000 distinct CDR3 sequences, approximately 22% of which appear only once. Sequenced sample: blood, either unsorted or a sorted T cell fraction (not recorded which). These receptors were taken from a male donor with ankylosing spondylitis or in good health (not recorded which).

The V call is TRBV12-3 or TRBV12-4, the J call TRBJ2-3; TRBD2 aligns across 10 bases. The trim removed 5 bases at V and 5 bases at J, leaving 10 bases unmatched. This CDR3 is built from 16 residues. The CDR3 loop is CASSPPSGGEVDTQYF. The CDR3 DNA reads TGTGCCAGCAGTCCGCCTAGCGGGGGCGAGGTAGATACGCAGTATTTT.

This clonotype turned up a few times. V is TRBV27 and J is TRBJ2-7; tentatively, D is TRBD1 (5 bases). Trimming shortened V by 4 bases and J by 0 bases, and 19 bases separated the two germline ends. CDR1 MNHEY and CDR2 SMNVEV come from the germline V gene (reference sequence). The CDR3 has 17 residues. The CDR3 nucleotides read TGTGCCAGCAGTTGGGTCCCACAGGCGTCAAGCTCCTACGAGCAGTACTTC. Protein product: CASSWVPQASSSYEQYF.

The V call is TRBV20-1, the J call TRBJ2-1; 14 bases align to TRBD2. Germline assignment: CDR1 DFQATT and CDR2 SNEGSKA (reference sequence). The CDR3 contains 15 residues. V shed 4 bases and J 9 bases; nucleotides not matched to a gene: 8. CDR3 loop: CSATRVGLAGGEQFF. DNA for the CDR3: TGCAGTGCTACAAGGGTTGGACTAGCGGGGGGTGAGCAGTTCTTC.

This clonotype showed up just a few times. The genes are TRBV12-3 or TRBV12-4 and TRBJ1-5; D is ambiguous. The germline V and J ends were trimmed by 3 bases and 7 bases, with 10 bases remaining between them. The CDR3 is 13 residues long. The CDR3 reads CASSLVHGQPQHF. In DNA, the CDR3 is TGTGCCAGCAGTTTGGTCCATGGACAGCCCCAGCATTTT.

In this sample, this clonotype turned up a few times. This chain joins TRBV10-2 and TRBJ2-7, with D unclear. CDR1 and CDR2 from the germline V gene are WSHSY and SAAADI. V lost 2 bases to trimming and J lost 2 bases, with 10 bases between them. This CDR3 region has 14 residues. CDR3: CASSEVSFTYEQYF. DNA of the CDR3: TGCGCCAGCAGTGAGGTGAGCTTTACCTACGAGCAGTACTTC.

The genes are TRBV11-2 and TRBJ2-4, with TRBD1 matching over 7 bases. Germline CDR1 and CDR2: SGHAT and FQNNGV. V trimming: 4 bases; J trimming: 4 bases; junction bases outside the gene matches: 10. The CDR3 spans 16 residues. The CDR3 bases are TGTGCCAGCAGCTACCGTCAGAGGGGGCCAAAAAACATTCAGTACTTC. Translation: CASSYRQRGPKNIQYF.

This clonotype was observed a handful of times. The genes are TRBV10-3 and TRBJ2-7; TRBD2 agrees at 12 bases. V lost 4 bases, J lost 2 bases, and 12 bases stayed unmatched. Germline CDR1 and CDR2: ENHRY and SYGVKD. The CDR3 consists of 18 residues. The CDR3 loop is CAISGDSGLAGLPYEQYF. In nucleotides, the CDR3 is TGTGCCATCAGTGGGGACTCCGGACTAGCGGGGTTGCCCTACGAGCAGTACTTC.

The chain recombines TRBV27 with TRBJ1-2; tentatively, D is TRBD1 (5 bases). Trimming removed 3 bases at V and 3 bases at J, with 8 bases between. The CDR3 totals 13 residues. The germline gives CDR1 MNHEY, CDR2 SMNVEV (reference sequence). The DNA of the CDR3 is TGTGCCAGCAGTTTTGGGACGGACTATGGCTACACCTTC. Protein product: CASSFGTDYGYTF.

The chain recombines TRBV19 with TRBJ2-5; D call uncertain. CDR3 length: 13 residues. Germline V lookup: CDR1 LNHDA, CDR2 SQIVND (reference sequence). The V end was cut by 3 bases, the J end by 4 bases, with 9 bases between. The CDR3 DNA sequence: TGTGCCAGTAGTATGGTTGCAGGAGAGACCCAGTACTTC. Its protein product is CASSMVAGETQYF.

This clonotype occurred a few times. The chain joins TRBV5-6 to TRBJ1-1; D not resolved. CDR1 is SGHDT, CDR2 YYEEEE, per germline. The CDR3 is made up of 16 amino acids. V was cut by 4 bases and J by 5 bases, with 21 bases left in between. CDR3 residues: CASSLFDYTEITEAFF. In DNA, the CDR3 is TGTGCCAGCAGCCTATTCGATTACACCGAGATTACTGAAGCTTTCTTT.

The chain employs TRBV3-1 and TRBJ2-7, with D possibly being TRBD2 (5 bases). Per the germline V gene, CDR1 is LGHDT and CDR2 is YNNKEL (reference sequence). CDR3 length: 15 residues. V was clipped by 0 bases and J by 2 bases, with 11 bases between them. The CDR3 nucleotides are TGTGCCAGCAGCCAAGATCAGGCGGGCCCCTACGAGCAGTACTTC. This encodes CASSQDQAGPYEQYF.

This chain links TRBV7-2 with TRBJ2-1; 7 bases line up with TRBD2. With 0 bases clipped from V and 4 bases from J, the junction kept 3 bases outside the gene matches. The CDR3 has 15 residues. Germline CDR1 and CDR2: SGHTA and FQGNSA. The CDR3 DNA reads as TGTGCCAGCAGCTTAGCCCCGGGGGGTTACAATGAGCAGTTCTTC. Translating it yields CASSLAPGGYNEQFF.

The chain joins TRBV6-5 to TRBJ2-1; the D gene is possibly TRBD2 (6 bases). The V end was cut by 2 bases, the J end by 5 bases, with 16 bases between. The CDR3 length is 16 residues. Germline-derived CDR1 and CDR2 are MNHEY and SVGAGI. The CDR3 protein is CASSYGQGGGDNEQFF. The CDR3 DNA reads as TGTGCCAGCAGTTACGGTCAAGGCGGCGGGGACAATGAGCAGTTCTTC.

In this sample, this clonotype turned up many times. The DNA for the CDR3 is TGTGCCAGCAGTTTGGGTACCTACGAGCAGTACTTC. Translated, it gives CASSLGTYEQYF. V and J are TRBV12-3 or TRBV12-4 and TRBJ2-7; no clear D. This CDR3 region has 12 residues. The V gene lost 3 bases and the J gene lost 2 bases, with 5 bases spanning the gap.

This clonotype was seen a handful of times. The chain couples TRBV7-9 to TRBJ2-1; perhaps TRBD2 as D (5 bases). Per germline, CDR1 SEHNR and CDR2 FQNEAQ (reference sequence). The CDR3 contains 13 residues. The V end was cut by 5 bases, the J end by 5 bases, with 10 bases between. This CDR3 reads CASSGRDDNEQFF. The CDR3 DNA sequence: TGTGCCAGCAGCGGCCGGGATGACAATGAGCAGTTCTTC.

A few counts support this clonotype. V gene TRBV6-5 combines with J gene TRBJ2-7; 8 bases line up with TRBD2. Germline V gene sequence: CDR1 MNHEY, CDR2 SVGAGI. J lost 4 bases, V lost 0 bases, and 5 bases had no gene match. The CDR3 length is 15 residues. In nucleotides, the CDR3 is TGTGCCAGCAGTTACTCGAAGTTAGCGGGGTACGAGCAGTACTTC. Protein: CASSYSKLAGYEQYF.

The gene calls are TRBV12-3 or TRBV12-4 and TRBJ1-5; D is ambiguous. V dropped 3 bases and J dropped 2 bases, with 8 bases sitting between them. This CDR3 has 14 amino acids. CDR3 protein: CASSFSGRNQPQHF. DNA of the CDR3: TGTGCCAGCAGTTTTTCGGGCCGCAATCAGCCCCAGCATTTT.

The V call is TRBV6-5, the J call TRBJ2-1; a possible D gene is TRBD1 (6 bases). CDR3 length equals 14 residues. The germline V and J ends were trimmed by 6 bases and 4 bases, with 13 bases remaining between them. CDR1 is MNHEY, CDR2 SVGAGI, per germline. CDR3: CASSYGQPYNEQFF. The CDR3 DNA is TGTGCCAGCAGCTACGGACAGCCTTACAATGAGCAGTTCTTC.

This clonotype was seen only a few times. V is TRBV9 and J is TRBJ2-2, with a possible D match to TRBD1 (6 bases). From germline, CDR1 is SGDLS and CDR2 YYNGEE. CDR3 length: 19 residues. Trimming pared 0 bases from V and 3 bases from J, leaving 21 bases between. CDR3 nucleotide sequence: TGTGCCAGCAGCGTAGCTCCCGGGACACCCGTCGCGGACACCGGGGAGCTGTTTTTT. It is translated as CASSVAPGTPVADTGELFF.

This clonotype was seen a handful of times. The chain has TRBV12-3 or TRBV12-4 and TRBJ2-3; tentative D call: TRBD2 (6 bases). Trimming shortened V by 1 base and J by 5 bases, and 13 bases separated the two germline ends. CDR3 length: 15 residues. Here the CDR3 DNA reads TGTGCCAGCAGTTTAGGGGCGGGAAAGGTAGATACGCAGTATTTT. Amino acids: CASSLGAGKVDTQYF.